The text below deals with one TCR beta chain. Its antigen is still unknown. V was pared by 6 bases and J by 4 bases, with 16 bases between. Germline CDR1 is SQVTM and CDR2 is ANQGSEA. The CDR3 is 14 residues long. These data are taken from a study of T cell responses to AZD1222 COVID-19 vaccine. Points from the study as a whole: Clonal diversity may have been underestimated, and the donors were mostly white British, with more females than males. Regions 160-218 and 743-854 held dominance among vaccine-associated CD4 TCRs, which spanned spike. Only 5 or 6 AZD1222 recipients were seropositive at baseline.

The data were produced by immunoSEQ multiplex PCR, yet TCRdb's version contains in-frame clones alone and is incomplete. Of about 100,000 clones listed, about 87% were seen once; the top ten hold 4% to 5%. The receptor's source is an adult in good health. The V and J genes are TRBV29-1 and TRBJ1-3; D may be TRBD1 (6 bases). The starting material was peripheral blood, obtained on day 0 of MenACWY control vaccination. This chain's CDR3 is CSVHQRGAGNTIYF. DNA for the CDR3: TGCAGCGTCCACCAACGGGGGGCCGGAAACACCATATATTTT. The variable domain in full, with the rest retrieved from reference TRBV29-1 and TRBJ1-3, is SAVISQKPSRDICQRGTSLTIQCQVDSQVTMMFWYRQQPGQSLTLIATANQGSEATYESGFVIDKFPISRPNLTFSTLTVSNMSPEDSSIYLCSVHQRGAGNTIYFGEGSWLTVV.